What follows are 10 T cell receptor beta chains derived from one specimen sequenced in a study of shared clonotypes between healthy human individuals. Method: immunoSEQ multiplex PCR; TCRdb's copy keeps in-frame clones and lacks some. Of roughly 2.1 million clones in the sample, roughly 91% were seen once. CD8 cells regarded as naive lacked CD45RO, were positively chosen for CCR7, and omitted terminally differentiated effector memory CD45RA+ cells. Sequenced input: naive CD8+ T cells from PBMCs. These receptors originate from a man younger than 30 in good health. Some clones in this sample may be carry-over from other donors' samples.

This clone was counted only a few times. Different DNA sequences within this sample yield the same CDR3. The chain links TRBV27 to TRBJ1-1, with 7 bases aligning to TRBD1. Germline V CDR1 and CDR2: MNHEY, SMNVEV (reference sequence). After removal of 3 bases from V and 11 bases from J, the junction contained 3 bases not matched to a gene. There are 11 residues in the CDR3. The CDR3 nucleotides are TGTGCCAGCAGTTTCGGACAGGAGGCTTTCTTT. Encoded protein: CASSFGQEAFF.

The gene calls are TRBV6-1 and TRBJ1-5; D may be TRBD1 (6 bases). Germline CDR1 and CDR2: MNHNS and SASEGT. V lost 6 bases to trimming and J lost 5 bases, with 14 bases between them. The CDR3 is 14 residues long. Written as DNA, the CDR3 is TGTGCCAGCAGAGGGGACACCGGTTATCAGCCCCAGCATTTT. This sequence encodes CASRGDTGYQPQHF.

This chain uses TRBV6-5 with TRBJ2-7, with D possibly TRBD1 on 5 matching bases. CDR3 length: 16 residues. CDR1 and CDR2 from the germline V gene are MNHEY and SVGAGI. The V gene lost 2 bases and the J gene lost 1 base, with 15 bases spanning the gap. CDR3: CASSYNPGRASYEQYF. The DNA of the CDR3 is TGTGCCAGCAGTTACAATCCGGGCAGGGCTTCCTACGAGCAGTACTTC.

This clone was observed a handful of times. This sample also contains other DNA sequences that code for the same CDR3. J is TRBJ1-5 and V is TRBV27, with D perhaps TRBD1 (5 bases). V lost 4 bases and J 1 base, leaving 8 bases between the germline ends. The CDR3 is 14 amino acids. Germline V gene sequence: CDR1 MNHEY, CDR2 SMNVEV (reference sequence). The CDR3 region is CASSYRDSNQPQHF. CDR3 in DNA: TGTGCCAGCAGTTACCGGGACAGCAATCAGCCCCAGCATTTT.

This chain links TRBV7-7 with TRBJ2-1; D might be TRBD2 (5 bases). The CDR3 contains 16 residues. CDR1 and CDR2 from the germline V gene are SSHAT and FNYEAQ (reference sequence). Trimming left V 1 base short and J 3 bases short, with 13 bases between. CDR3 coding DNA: TGTGCCAGCAGCTTAGGCCTAGCCCCAAGCTACAATGAGCAGTTCTTC. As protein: CASSLGLAPSYNEQFF.

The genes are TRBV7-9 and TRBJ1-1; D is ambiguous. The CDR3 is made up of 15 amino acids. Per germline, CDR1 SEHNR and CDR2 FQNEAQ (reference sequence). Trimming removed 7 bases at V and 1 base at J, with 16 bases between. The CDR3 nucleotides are TGTGCCAGCAAACCTTCAGCGGGCGGGAACACTGAAGCTTTCTTT. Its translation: CASKPSAGGNTEAFF.

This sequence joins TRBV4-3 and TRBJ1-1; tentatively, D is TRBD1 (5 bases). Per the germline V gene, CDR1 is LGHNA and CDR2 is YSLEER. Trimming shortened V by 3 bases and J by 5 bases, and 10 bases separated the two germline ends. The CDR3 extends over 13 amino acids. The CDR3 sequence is CASSHLEGTEAFF. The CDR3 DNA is TGCGCCAGCAGCCATCTCGAGGGGACTGAAGCTTTCTTT.

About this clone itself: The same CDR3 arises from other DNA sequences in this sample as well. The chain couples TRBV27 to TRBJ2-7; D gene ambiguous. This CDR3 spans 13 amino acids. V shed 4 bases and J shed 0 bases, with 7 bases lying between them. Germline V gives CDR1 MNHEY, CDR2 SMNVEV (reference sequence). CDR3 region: CASSSLDSYEQYF. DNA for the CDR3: TGTGCCAGCAGTTCGTTGGACTCCTACGAGCAGTACTTC.

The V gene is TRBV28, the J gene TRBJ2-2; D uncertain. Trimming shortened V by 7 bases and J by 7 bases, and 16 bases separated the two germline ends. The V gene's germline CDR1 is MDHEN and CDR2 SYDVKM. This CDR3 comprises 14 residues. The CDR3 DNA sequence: TGTGCCAGCAAAAAGGGCGTTATAAACGGGGAGCTGTTTTTT. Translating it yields CASKKGVINGELFF.

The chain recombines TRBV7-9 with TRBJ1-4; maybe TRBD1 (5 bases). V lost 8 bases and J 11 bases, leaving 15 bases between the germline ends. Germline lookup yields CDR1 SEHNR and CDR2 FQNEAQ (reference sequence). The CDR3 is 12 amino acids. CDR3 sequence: CASGGRLWKLFF. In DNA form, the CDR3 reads TGTGCCAGCGGGGGTCGATTGTGGAAACTGTTTTTT.